A selection of T cell receptor beta chains follows, all from one sample in a study of HIV-infected patients and healthy controls. TCRdb independently ran MiXCR on the 5' RACE reads; one entry per CDR3 protein. The sample yields roughly 9,100 distinct CDR3 sequences, roughly 6% seen once. The sample was blood. Receptors originate from an adult in good health. The CDR3 runs from the conserved cysteine through the conserved F or W. A D gene is named only where the DNA matches it firmly. The listing skips clone size in some rows; elsewhere it reads once, few, many or a size class.

TRBJ2-1 | TRBV7-9 | many | TRBD2 | CASSLLAGVNEQFF | TGTGCCAGCAGCTTACTAGCGGGGGTCAATGAGCAGTTCTTC
TRBJ2-3 | TRBV7-9 | many | . | CASSFGGAFGTDTQYF | TGTGCCAGCAGCTTTGGGGGGGCTTTCGGCACAGATACGCAGTATTTT
TRBJ2-1 | TRBV4-2 | large | . | CASSQDFHHSYNEQFF | TGTGCCAGCAGCCAAGATTTCCATCACTCCTACAATGAGCAGTTCTTC
TRBJ1-4 | TRBV7-2 | many | TRBD1 | CASSQDRGREKLFF | TGTGCCAGCAGCCAAGACAGGGGGCGAGAAAAACTGTTTTTT
TRBJ1-2 | TRBV2 | medium-sized | . | CASSMDSTNYGYTF | TGTGCCAGCAGCATGGACAGTACTAACTATGGCTACACCTTC
TRBJ2-5 | TRBV6-5 | medium-sized | TRBD2 | CASSYGRAGGETQYF | TGTGCCAGCAGCTACGGGAGGGCCGGGGGAGAGACCCAGTACTTC
TRBJ2-7 | TRBV7-9 | many | . | CASRPGSQGYEQYF | TGTGCCAGCAGGCCCGGGTCACAAGGCTACGAGCAGTACTTC
TRBJ1-1 | TRBV7-9 | medium-sized | . | CASSLKPDEAFF | TGTGCCAGCAGCCTCAAACCGGATGAAGCTTTCTTT
TRBJ1-5 | TRBV4-1 | many | TRBD1 | CASSHPDRALEPQHF | TGCGCCAGCAGCCACCCAGACAGGGCTTTAGAGCCCCAGCATTTT
TRBJ1-1 | TRBV19 | . | . | CASSKVSGRTEAFF | TGTGCCAGTAGTAAAGTCTCCGGGAGGACTGAAGCTTTCTTT
TRBJ2-2 | TRBV12-3/TRBV12-4 | medium-sized | . | CASTYSQGRTGELFF | TGTGCCAGCACCTACTCACAGGGACGGACCGGGGAGCTGTTTTTT
TRBJ1-5 | TRBV18 | many | . | CASSSINRGGPPWVSNQPQHF | TGTGCCAGCTCATCTATCAATCGCGGGGGGCCCCCTTGGGTTAGCAATCAGCCCCAGCATTTT
TRBJ1-1 | TRBV6-5 | medium-sized | . | CASSTQQGFGTEAFF | TGTGCCAGCAGTACCCAACAGGGTTTTGGCACTGAAGCTTTCTTT
TRBJ2-1 | TRBV12-5 | many | . | CASGLAPPGSSYNEQFF | TGTGCTAGTGGTTTAGCCCCCCCCGGGAGCTCATACAATGAGCAGTTCTTC
TRBJ2-1 | TRBV20-1 | medium-sized | TRBD2 | CSAPPRGGGASYNEQFF | TGCAGTGCTCCCCCTCGCGGCGGGGGGGCTTCCTACAATGAGCAGTTCTTC
TRBJ1-4 | TRBV7-2 | many | . | CASSWTVTNEKLFF | TGTGCCAGCAGCTGGACAGTAACTAATGAAAAACTGTTTTTT
TRBJ2-7 | TRBV28 | medium-sized | . | CASSLPGSYEQYF | TGTGCCAGCAGTTTACCCGGATCCTACGAGCAGTACTTC
TRBJ1-5 | TRBV5-4 | many | . | CASSFEGGQPQHF | TGTGCCAGCAGCTTTGAGGGGGGACAGCCCCAGCATTTT
TRBJ1-2 | TRBV6-5 | medium-sized | . | CASSTGYGYTF | TGTGCCAGCAGTACAGGCTATGGCTACACCTTC